A selection of T cell receptor beta chains follows, all from one sample in a study of regulatory T cells in long-lasting Graves disease. TCRdb re-derived calls from the multiplex PCR reads in MiXCR, one entry per CDR3 protein. The sample has a few hundred thousand distinct CDR3 sequences, about 18% seen once; the top ten hold approximately 20%. The sample here was peripheral blood mononuclear cells (PBMCs), taken at new diagnosis, from a patient treated with antithyroid drugs. The receptors were gathered from a female donor with Graves disease. The CDR3 runs from the conserved cysteine through the conserved F or W. The order of the fields is clone size, J gene, D gene, V gene, CDR3 DNA, CDR3 protein. D genes are given only for firm matches. Clone size is shown for a subset of rows, as once, few, many or a class of expanded clone.

-	TRBJ2-1	TRBD1	TRBV12-3/TRBV12-4	TGTGCCAGCAGTCTCTATCACAGGGGGAAAGAGACAGATGAGCAGTTCTTC	CASSLYHRGKETDEQFF
-	TRBJ2-1	TRBD2	TRBV5-1	TGCGCCAGCAGCTTGTTTCCTAGCGGGAGCTCCTACGAGCAGTTCTTC	CASSLFPSGSSYEQFF
many	TRBJ2-2	-	TRBV12-3/TRBV12-4	TGTGCCAGCAGTTTTGTGGCTAGCCGAACCGGGGAGCTGTTTTTT	CASSFVASRTGELFF
few	TRBJ1-5	-	TRBV7-2	TGTGCCAGCAGCTCATCGGCCCTTTATAGCAATCAGCCCCAGCATTTT	CASSSSALYSNQPQHF
-	TRBJ1-2	-	TRBV5-1	TGCGCCAGCAGCTTGGCCCTAGGGGAATCCTCCTATGGCTACACCTTC	CASSLALGESSYGYTF
-	TRBJ1-1	-	TRBV5-6	TGTGCCAGCAGCTGGGACTTAGGGGCAGCTTTCTTT	CASSWDLGAAFF
many	TRBJ2-7	-	TRBV6-5	TGTGCCAGCAGTTACGAGGCAGGTAACTCCTACGAGCAGTACTTC	CASSYEAGNSYEQYF
few	TRBJ2-1	-	TRBV5-6	TGTGCCAGCAGCCTCCCCGGCGTAAGCTCCTACAATGAGCAGTTCTTC	CASSLPGVSSYNEQFF
-	TRBJ1-1	-	TRBV28	TGTGCCAGCAGTTTTAAGATGGCAGCTTTCTTT	CASSFKMAAFF
many	TRBJ2-5	TRBD2	TRBV28	TGTGCCAGCAGTTTAACCGCGGGAGTTGAGACCCAGTACTTC	CASSLTAGVETQYF
many	TRBJ2-5	-	TRBV29-1	TGCAGCGTCAGACCCCCACAAGAGACCCAGTACTTC	CSVRPPQETQYF
-	TRBJ1-2	-	TRBV7-3	TGTGCCATCCATTTACTGGCAGGGCCTGGCTACACCTTC	CAIHLLAGPGYTF
many	TRBJ2-3	TRBD2	TRBV20-1	TGCAGTGCTAGAGTTAGCGGGAGGGTCGATACGCAGTATTTT	CSARVSGRVDTQYF
many	TRBJ2-7	TRBD1	TRBV18	TGTGCCAGCTCACCATACAGGGGCTACGAGCAGTACTTC	CASSPYRGYEQYF
-	TRBJ1-3	-	TRBV10-3	TGTGCCATCAGTGAGGGGACAACTGGAAACACCATATATTTT	CAISEGTTGNTIYF
-	TRBJ2-7	-	TRBV9	TGTGCCAGCAGCCCCGGTGGGGCCCACGAGCAGTACTTC	CASSPGGAHEQYF
-	TRBJ1-1	TRBD1	TRBV28	TGTGCCAGCACAGGGGGAGTGAACACTGAAGCTTTCTTT	CASTGGVNTEAFF
many	TRBJ1-2	-	TRBV10-3	TGTGCCATCAGCTACAGGGAGAAAGAATATGGCTACACCTTC	CAISYREKEYGYTF